This TCR beta chain was recorded in a study of T cell responses to AZD1222 COVID-19 vaccine. Notes on the study in general: The donor cohort was predominantly white British with a female majority, and clonal diversity may have been underestimated. Just a handful of AZD1222 recipients tested seropositive at baseline. Close to half of spike-specific TCRs reportedly recognize unmutated variant regions. Increases in Spike-specific TCR breadth and depth were seen after two AZD1222 doses.

For this clone: The antigen is undetermined.

Sequencing was performed with immunoSEQ multiplex PCR; in TCRdb, only in-frame clones are kept and a portion is missing. This sample yields some 170,000 clones, of which around 94% are seen a single time; 4.5% to 5.5% belongs to the top ten. The V and J ends lost 2 bases and 3 bases, in that order; junction bases with no gene match: 4. The CDR3 runs to 14 residues. Germline CDR1 reads SGHNT; CDR2 reads YYREEE (reference sequence). The rearrangement uses TRBV5-4 and TRBJ1-2; 7 bases agree with TRBD1. This TCR was sampled from an adult who received the AZD1222 COVID-19 vaccine. This material consisted of peripheral blood, taken 28 days after the second AZD1222 dose. CDR3 nucleotides: TGTGCCAGCAGCTTCGAGGGGGCGGACTATGGCTACACCTTC. Amino acid sequence: CASSFEGADYGYTF.